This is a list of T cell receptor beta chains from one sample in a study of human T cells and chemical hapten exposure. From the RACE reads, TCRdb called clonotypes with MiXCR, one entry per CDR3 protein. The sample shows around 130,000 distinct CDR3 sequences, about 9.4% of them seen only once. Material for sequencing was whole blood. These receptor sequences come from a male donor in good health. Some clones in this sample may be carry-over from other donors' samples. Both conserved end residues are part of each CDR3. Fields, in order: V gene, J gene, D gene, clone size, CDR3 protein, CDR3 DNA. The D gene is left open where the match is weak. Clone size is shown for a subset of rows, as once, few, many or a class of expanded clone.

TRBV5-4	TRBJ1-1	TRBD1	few	CASSLSRGRTEAFF	TGTGCCAGCAGCTTGAGCAGGGGGAGGACTGAAGCTTTCTTT
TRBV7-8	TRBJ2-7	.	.	CASSLGRRGSSYEQYF	TGTGCCAGCAGCTTAGGGCGACGGGGCAGCTCCTACGAGCAGTACTTC
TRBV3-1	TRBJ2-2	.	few	CASRRGAGELFF	TGTGCCAGCAGAAGGGGCGCCGGGGAGCTGTTTTTT
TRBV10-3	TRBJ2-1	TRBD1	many	CAISESAGTDYNEQFF	TGTGCCATCAGTGAGTCAGCCGGGACAGACTACAATGAGCAGTTCTTC
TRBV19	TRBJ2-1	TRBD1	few	CASWGGQGHEQFF	TGTGCCAGTTGGGGGGGACAGGGGCATGAGCAGTTCTTC
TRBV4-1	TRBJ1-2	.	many	CASSRLLARDGYTF	TGCGCCAGCAGCCGCCTCCTCGCGCGCGATGGCTACACCTTC
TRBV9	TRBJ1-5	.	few	CASSVGDTSNQPQHF	TGTGCCAGCAGCGTAGGGGACACTAGCAATCAGCCCCAGCATTTT
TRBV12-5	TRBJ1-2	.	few	CASDGKQVFPGYTF	TGTGCTAGTGACGGAAAACAGGTATTTCCTGGCTACACCTTC
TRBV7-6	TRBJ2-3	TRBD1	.	CASSLASSGTGGLGTDTQYF	TGTGCCAGCAGCTTAGCTAGCTCCGGGACAGGGGGCTTGGGCACAGATACGCAGTATTTT
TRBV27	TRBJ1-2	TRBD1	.	CASSLSPGQGRGYGYTF	TGTGCCAGCAGTTTATCTCCGGGACAGGGCAGAGGCTATGGCTACACCTTC
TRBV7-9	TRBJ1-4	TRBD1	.	CASSPRQGTNEKLFF	TGTGCCAGCAGCCCCCGACAGGGAACTAATGAAAAACTGTTTTTT
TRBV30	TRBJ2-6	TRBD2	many	CASTWGGSSGANVLTF	TGTGCCTCCACTTGGGGGGGGAGCTCTGGGGCCAACGTCCTGACTTTC
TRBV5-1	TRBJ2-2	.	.	CASSWNTGELFF	TGCGCCAGCAGCTGGAACACCGGGGAGCTGTTTTTT
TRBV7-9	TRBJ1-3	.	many	CASSLASGVAGNTIYF	TGTGCCAGCAGCTTAGCATCAGGGGTGGCTGGAAACACCATATATTTT
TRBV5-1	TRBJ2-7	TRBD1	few	CASSLTGQGMREQYF	TGCGCCAGCAGCTTGACGGGACAGGGGATGAGGGAGCAGTACTTC
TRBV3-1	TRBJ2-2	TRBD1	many	CASSQGRGLWTGELFF	TGTGCCAGCAGCCAAGGCAGGGGGCTTTGGACCGGGGAGCTGTTTTTT
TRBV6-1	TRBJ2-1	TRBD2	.	CASSDGGWTYNEQFF	TGTGCCAGCAGTGACGGGGGGTGGACCTACAATGAGCAGTTCTTC
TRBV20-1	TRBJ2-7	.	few	CSAREGSAEQYF	TGCAGTGCTAGAGAAGGTAGCGCCGAGCAGTACTTC
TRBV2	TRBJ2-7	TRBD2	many	CASSEALTSGAGYEQYF	TGTGCCAGCAGTGAAGCCTTAACTAGCGGGGCGGGCTACGAGCAGTACTTC
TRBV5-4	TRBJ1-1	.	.	CAQGKDTEAFF	TGTGCCCAGGGGAAAGACACTGAAGCTTTCTTT
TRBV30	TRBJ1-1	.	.	CAWNPTSSNTEAFF	TGTGCCTGGAACCCGACCTCATCGAACACTGAAGCTTTCTTT
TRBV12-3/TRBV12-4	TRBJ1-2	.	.	CASSLAKLGHKGFNYGYTF	TGTGCCAGCAGTTTAGCTAAATTGGGACATAAAGGATTTAACTATGGCTACACCTTC
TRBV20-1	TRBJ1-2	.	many	CSAHPNGYTF	TGCAGTGCCCATCCCAATGGCTACACCTTC
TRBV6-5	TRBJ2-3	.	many	CASSPYDDRDSSTDTQYF	TGTGCCAGCAGTCCTTACGATGACAGGGACTCTAGCACAGATACGCAGTATTTT
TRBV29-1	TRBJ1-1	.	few	CSVERQGLNTEAFF	TGCAGCGTTGAAAGGCAGGGGTTGAACACTGAAGCTTTCTTT
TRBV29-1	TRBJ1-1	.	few	CSVGPPLGGNTEAFF	TGCAGCGTTGGCCCACCGCTGGGGGGGAACACTGAAGCTTTCTTT
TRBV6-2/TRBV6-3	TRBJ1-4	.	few	CASSYNDIPRNEKLFF	TGTGCCAGCAGTTACAACGACATCCCCAGGAATGAAAAACTGTTTTTT
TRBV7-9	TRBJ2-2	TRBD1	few	CASSQTGTGGFTGELFF	TGTGCCAGCAGCCAGACCGGGACAGGGGGCTTCACCGGGGAGCTGTTTTTT
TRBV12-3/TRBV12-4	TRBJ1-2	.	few	CASSFGGYGYTF	TGTGCCAGCAGTTTTGGGGGCTATGGCTACACCTTC
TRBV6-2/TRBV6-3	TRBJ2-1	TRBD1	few	CASSPGQGEQFF	TGTGCCAGCAGCCCCGGACAGGGTGAGCAGTTCTTC
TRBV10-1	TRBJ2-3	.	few	CASRGPATSDTQYF	TGCGCCAGCAGGGGACCCGCGACGTCAGATACGCAGTATTTT
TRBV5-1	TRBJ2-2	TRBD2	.	CASSSGLAGGTNTGELFF	TGCGCCAGCAGCTCGGGACTAGCGGGAGGCACCAACACCGGGGAGCTGTTTTTT
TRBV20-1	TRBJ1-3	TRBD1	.	CSAKIDRAGNTIYF	TGCAGTGCCAAAATCGACAGGGCTGGAAACACCATATATTTT
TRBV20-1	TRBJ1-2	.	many	CSAAPDSGEGYTF	TGCAGTGCCGCCCCTGACTCGGGAGAAGGCTACACCTTC
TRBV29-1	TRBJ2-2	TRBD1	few	CSAARDRVIGELFF	TGCAGCGCTGCGCGGGACAGGGTCATCGGGGAGCTGTTTTTT
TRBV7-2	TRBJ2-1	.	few	CASSLAGGFYNEQFF	TGTGCCAGCAGCTTAGCGGGGGGATTTTACAATGAGCAGTTCTTC
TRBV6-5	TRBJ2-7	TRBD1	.	CASSTTGVHEQYF	TGTGCCAGCAGTACAACAGGGGTCCACGAGCAGTACTTC
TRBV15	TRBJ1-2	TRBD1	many	CATSRDMQGAFNGYTF	TGTGCCACCAGCAGAGATATGCAGGGGGCTTTTAACGGCTACACCTTC
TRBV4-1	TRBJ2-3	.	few	CASSQVSIHSSTDTQYF	TGCGCCAGCAGCCAAGTATCGATACATTCTAGCACAGATACGCAGTATTTT
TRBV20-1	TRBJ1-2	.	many	CSASWRYGYTF	TGCAGTGCTAGTTGGCGGTATGGCTACACCTTC
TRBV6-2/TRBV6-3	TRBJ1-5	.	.	CASSYRPNQPQHF	TGTGCCAGCAGTTACCGCCCCAATCAGCCCCAGCATTTT
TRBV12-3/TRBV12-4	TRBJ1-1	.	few	CASRPRAHLVAFF	TGTGCCAGCAGACCCCGGGCGCATCTGGTAGCTTTCTTT
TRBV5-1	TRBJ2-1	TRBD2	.	CASSFGRLAGESEQFF	TGCGCCAGCAGCTTCGGCCGACTAGCGGGAGAGAGTGAGCAGTTCTTC
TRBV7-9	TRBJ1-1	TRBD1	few	CASSPTGGREDTEAFF	TGTGCCAGCAGTCCAACAGGGGGAAGAGAGGACACTGAAGCTTTCTTT
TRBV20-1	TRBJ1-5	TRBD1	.	CSATTGGTNQPQHF	TGCAGTGCTACGACAGGGGGCACCAATCAGCCCCAGCATTTT
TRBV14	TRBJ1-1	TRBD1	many	CASSHQRQGMGTEAFF	TGTGCCAGCAGCCACCAACGACAGGGTATGGGCACTGAAGCTTTCTTT
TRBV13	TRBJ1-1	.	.	CASSLEVTAEAFF	TGTGCCAGCAGCTTAGAAGTTACCGCTGAAGCTTTCTTT
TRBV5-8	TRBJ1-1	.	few	CASSFGMNTEAFF	TGTGCCAGCAGCTTCGGCATGAACACTGAAGCTTTCTTT
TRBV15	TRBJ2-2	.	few	CATSSRTLNTGELFF	TGTGCCACCAGCAGCCGGACCCTGAACACCGGGGAGCTGTTTTTT
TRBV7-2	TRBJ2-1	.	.	CASSQSQVYNEQFF	TGTGCCAGCAGCCAATCCCAGGTTTACAATGAGCAGTTCTTC